This record covers a single T cell receptor beta chain. Its antigen is undetermined. Other DNA sequences in this specimen translate into the identical CDR3. Germline CDR1 is SGHRS and CDR2 is YFSETQ. Trimming took 0 bases from V and 4 from J; bases not matched to a gene: 0. CDR3 length: 14 amino acids. The PCR ran on 60 Vbeta and 13 Jbeta primers. Sequencing was performed with immunoSEQ multiplex PCR; in TCRdb, only in-frame clones are kept and a portion is missing. The table includes about 170,000 clones, 62% detected once. The data are from a study of cytomegalovirus exposure and HLA in healthy donors. Background on the study: Unique TCRs numbering roughly 85 million, obtained from HLA-typed donors, made up an early data release. Among over 300 genotyped donors, around 81% fell in the Caucasian-associated ancestry cluster. Study-level findings and limits: A prior analysis recorded that most TCR beta V segments were productive about 87% or about 30% of the time. Three CMV-associated chains were confirmed in vitro to be specific for CMV antigens.

Material for sequencing was PBMCs. The V gene is TRBV5-1, the J gene TRBJ2-3; 9 bases map to TRBD2. This TCR derives from a man aged 35 to 55 in good health and CMV-seronegative. The CDR3 loop is CASSLGGGADTQYF. The CDR3 DNA reads TGCGCCAGCAGCTTGGGCGGGGGGGCAGATACGCAGTATTTT.